This T cell receptor beta chain came from a study of PD-L1 blockade in urothelial cancer. As for the study in general: Patients took up atezolizumab at some point between 2012 and 2014 at 1,200 mg intravenously every 3 weeks. The study recovered a median of roughly 150,000 T cells per blood sample.

This clone was seen a handful of times. Each PCR contained spiked-in synthetic TCR analog templates. This table comes from immunoSEQ multiplex PCR, and its TCRdb copy is limited to in-frame clones, with some not included. The table shows 25,000 to 35,000 clones, with about nine tenths occurring only once. V gave up 2 bases and J gave up 4 bases; unmatched junction bases: 4. Germline CDR1 is MNHEY and CDR2 is SMNVEV (reference sequence). The CDR3 runs to 17 residues. The sequence derives from a man between 50 and 59 years old with urothelial cancer. The rearrangement joins TRBV27 to TRBJ2-1; 14 bases agree with TRBD2. The sequencing here drew on PBMCs, taken around atezolizumab (anti-PD-L1) treatment. The chain's CDR3 is CASSLKTSGGAYNEQFF. CDR3 coding DNA: TGTGCCAGCAGTTTAAAGACTAGCGGGGGGGCGTACAATGAGCAGTTCTTC.